The TCR beta chain under discussion was sequenced for a study of CD8 T cells in Susac syndrome. The TEMRA cells underwent FACS enrichment, while the CD8+ and CD4+ T cells underwent negative isolation. With random hexamers, 0.5 to 1 ug RNA was reverse transcribed. Each CDR3 protein gets one entry after TCRdb re-called the immunoSEQ multiplex PCR reads with MiXCR. This sample has roughly 120,000 distinct CDR3 sequences, with approximately 94% found just once. Looked up from germline, CDR1 is MNHNS and CDR2 is SASEGT. The junction had 11 bases not matched to a gene; V was cut back by 6 bases and J by 4 bases. The CDR3 has 16 residues.

This TCR derives from a human donor with multiple sclerosis. The sequencing sample was made of CD4+ T cells from PBMCs. The genes are TRBV6-1 and TRBJ1-2; 10 positions match TRBD1. The CDR3 spells CASSPHRDRGGYGYTF. The CDR3 DNA follows: TGTGCCAGCAGCCCCCACCGGGACAGGGGTGGCTATGGCTACACCTTC.